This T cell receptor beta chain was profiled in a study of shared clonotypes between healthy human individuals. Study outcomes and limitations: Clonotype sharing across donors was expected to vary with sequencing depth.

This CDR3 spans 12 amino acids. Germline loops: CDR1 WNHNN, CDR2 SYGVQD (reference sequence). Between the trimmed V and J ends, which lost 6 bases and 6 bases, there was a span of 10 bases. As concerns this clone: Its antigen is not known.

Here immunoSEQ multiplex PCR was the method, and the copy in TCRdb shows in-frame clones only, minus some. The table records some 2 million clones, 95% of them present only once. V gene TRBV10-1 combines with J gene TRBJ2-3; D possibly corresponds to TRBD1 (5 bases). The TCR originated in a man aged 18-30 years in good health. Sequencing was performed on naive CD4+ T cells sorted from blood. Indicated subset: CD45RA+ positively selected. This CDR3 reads CASSDPGDTQYF. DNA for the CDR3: TGCGCCAGCAGCGACCCAGGGGATACGCAGTATTTT.